This T cell receptor (beta chain) was recorded in a study of cytomegalovirus exposure and HLA in healthy donors. The primer mix had 60 Vbeta and 13 Jbeta primers. The protocol was immunoSEQ multiplex PCR, while the TCRdb copy is restricted to in-frame clones and leaves out a portion. The repertoire holds 60,000 to 70,000 clones, under 80% seen once, with approximately 4.8% in the top ten. Study-wide results and limits: The study put 150 or so TCR beta chains on its list as cytomegalovirus-associated. Upon later analysis, TCR association rates were observed to vary by HLA locus, being highest for DRB1 and lowest for HLA-C. CMV serostatus was the sole immune exposure information available.

The CDR3 runs to 16 residues. Unmatched junction bases numbered 6, after V lost 1 base and J lost 3 bases. Germline CDR1 and CDR2: SGHAT and FQNNGV. In the case of this clone: Its antigen is currently unknown.

The source is a male donor in good health and CMV-seropositive. The J gene is TRBJ2-1, the V gene TRBV11-2; 7 positions agree with TRBD1. The sequencing input was PBMCs. The CDR3 sequence: CASSLGQGPLYNEQFF. CDR3 DNA sequence: TGTGCCAGCAGCTTAGGACAGGGACCCCTCTACAATGAGCAGTTCTTC.